This TCR beta chain was obtained from a study of cytomegalovirus exposure and HLA in healthy donors. Both 60 Vbeta primers and 13 Jbeta primers went into the PCR. Here immunoSEQ multiplex PCR was the method, and the copy in TCRdb shows in-frame clones only, minus some. The sample has roughly 110,000 clones; 65% to 80% are singletons. Whole-study findings and limits: The authors assumed roughly uniform sequencing depth across donors for presence/absence analyses. A missense DCLRE1C variant was associated with V- and J-gene trimming of TCR beta chains in a later analysis, and an independent cohort replicated the association.

Turning to this clone: Its cognate antigen is unknown. One end of the junction does not line up with germline, which may come from a read error.

Although they were nominally healthy when sampled, donors likely had unrecorded immune exposures. The germline CDR1 and CDR2 sequences are SNHLY and FYNNEI. This CDR3 region has 14 residues. This clonotype originated in a man in his sixties in good health and CMV-seronegative. The rearrangement joins TRBV2 to TRBJ2-3, with D tentatively TRBD2 (5 bases). Material: PBMCs. The CDR3 reads CASTPGFSTDAQYF. DNA for the CDR3: TGTGCCAGCACACCGGGGTTTAGCACAGATGCGCAGTATTTT.